This T cell receptor delta chain was recorded in a study of gamma-delta T cells after stem cell transplantation. This clone has only a few counts. TCRdb ran CATT on the RT-PCR reads. This repertoire shows fewer than 950 delta-chain clones, over 15% found once; its top ten account for around 32%. The V gene's germline CDR1 is GEAIGNYY and CDR2 EKD. The CDR3 has 17 amino acids. Germline trimming cut 3 bases from V and 0 bases from J; bases unmatched to any gene: 12. The specimen sequenced was gamma-delta T cells. The rearrangement links TRDV2 to TRDJ1; 7 bases are shared with TRDD3. The clonotype comes from a human donor. It is not recorded whose cells these are; they may come from a transplant donor. This CDR3 is CACDSVLGTTYTDKLIF. DNA for the CDR3: TGTGCCTGTGACTCCGTACTGGGGACTACATACACCGATAAACTCATCTTT.